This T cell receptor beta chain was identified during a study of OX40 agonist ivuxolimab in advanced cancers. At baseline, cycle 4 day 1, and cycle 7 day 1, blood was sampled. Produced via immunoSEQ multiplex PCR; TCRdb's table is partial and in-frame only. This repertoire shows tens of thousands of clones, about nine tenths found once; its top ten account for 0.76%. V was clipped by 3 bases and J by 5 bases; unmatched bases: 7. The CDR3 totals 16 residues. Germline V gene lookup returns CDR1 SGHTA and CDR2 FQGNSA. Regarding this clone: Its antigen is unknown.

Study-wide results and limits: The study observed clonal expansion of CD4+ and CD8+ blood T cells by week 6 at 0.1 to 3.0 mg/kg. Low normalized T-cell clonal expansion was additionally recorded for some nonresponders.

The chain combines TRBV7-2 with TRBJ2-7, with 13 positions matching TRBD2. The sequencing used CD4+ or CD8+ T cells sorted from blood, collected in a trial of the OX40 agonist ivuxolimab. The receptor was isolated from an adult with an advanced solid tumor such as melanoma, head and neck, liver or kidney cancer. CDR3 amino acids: CASSFTGTSGVDEQYF. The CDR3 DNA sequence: TGTGCCAGCAGCTTTACGGGGACTAGCGGGGTGGACGAGCAGTACTTC.